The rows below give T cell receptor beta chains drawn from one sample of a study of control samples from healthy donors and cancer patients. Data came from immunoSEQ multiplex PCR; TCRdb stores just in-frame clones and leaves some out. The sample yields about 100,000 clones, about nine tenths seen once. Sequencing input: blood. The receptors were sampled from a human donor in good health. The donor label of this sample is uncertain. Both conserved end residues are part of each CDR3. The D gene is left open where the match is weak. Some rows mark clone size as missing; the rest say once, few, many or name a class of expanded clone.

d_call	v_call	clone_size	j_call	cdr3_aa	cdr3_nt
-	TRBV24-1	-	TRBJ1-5	CATSDSSVGSNQPQHF	TGTGCCACCAGTGATTCCAGTGTGGGAAGCAATCAGCCCCAGCATTTT
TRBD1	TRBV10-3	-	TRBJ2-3	CAISFTGTGGYGDTQYF	TGTGCCATCAGTTTCACCGGGACAGGGGGTTATGGAGATACGCAGTATTTT
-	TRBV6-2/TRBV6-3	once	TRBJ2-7	CASSRIRASASYEQYF	TGTGCCAGCAGCAGGATAAGGGCTAGCGCATCCTACGAGCAGTACTTC
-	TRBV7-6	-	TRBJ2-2	CASSTIGQAGGELFF	TGTGCCAGCAGCACAATCGGGCAGGCGGGCGGGGAGCTGTTTTTT
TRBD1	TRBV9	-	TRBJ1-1	CASSVVPGQGEAEAFF	TGTGCCAGCAGCGTAGTTCCGGGACAGGGTGAAGCTGAAGCTTTCTTT
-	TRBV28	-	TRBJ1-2	CASSLDANYGYTF	TGTGCCAGCAGTTTAGATGCTAACTATGGCTACACCTTC
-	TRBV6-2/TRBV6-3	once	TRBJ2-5	CASSYSGTRETQYF	TGTGCCAGCAGTTACTCCGGGACCCGGGAGACCCAGTACTTC
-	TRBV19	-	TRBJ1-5	CASRQTGANQPQHF	TGTGCCAGTAGACAGACAGGAGCAAATCAGCCCCAGCATTTT
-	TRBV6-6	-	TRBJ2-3	CASSDQAGTQYF	TGTGCCAGCAGTGATCAAGCGGGTACGCAGTATTTT
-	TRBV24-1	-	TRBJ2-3	CATSDSGTDTQYF	TGTGCCACCAGTGATTCTGGCACAGATACGCAGTATTTT
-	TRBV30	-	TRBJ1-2	CAWRLSGSNYGYTF	TGTGCCTGGAGACTCTCAGGCAGCAACTATGGCTACACCTTC
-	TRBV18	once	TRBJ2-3	CASSPAVGRTDTQYF	TGTGCCAGCTCACCAGCCGTGGGACGCACAGATACGCAGTATTTT
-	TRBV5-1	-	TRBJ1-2	CASGERRDGYTF	TGCGCCAGCGGGGAGCGACGTGATGGCTACACCTTC
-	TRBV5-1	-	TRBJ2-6	CASSPRPADVLTF	TGCGCCAGCAGCCCGAGACCAGCCGACGTCCTGACTTTC
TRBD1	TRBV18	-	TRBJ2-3	CASSPSGGSDTQYF	TGTGCCAGCTCACCTTCAGGGGGCTCGGATACGCAGTATTTT
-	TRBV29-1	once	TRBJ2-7	CSVEGDGSYEQYF	TGCAGCGTTGAAGGTGATGGTTCCTACGAGCAGTACTTC
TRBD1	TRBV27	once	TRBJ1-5	CASSLYRGDQPQHF	TGTGCCAGCAGTTTATACAGGGGTGATCAGCCCCAGCATTTT
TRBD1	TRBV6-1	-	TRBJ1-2	CASSEAPGQGAVGYTF	TGTGCCAGCAGTGAAGCCCCGGGACAGGGGGCGGTTGGCTACACCTTC
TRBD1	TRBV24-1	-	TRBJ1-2	CATSDLRQGAYGYTF	TGTGCCACCAGTGATTTGCGGCAGGGGGCCTATGGCTACACCTTC
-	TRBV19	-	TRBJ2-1	CASSIGVYNEQFF	TGTGCCAGTAGTATTGGGGTTTACAATGAGCAGTTCTTC
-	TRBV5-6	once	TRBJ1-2	CASSLRGGGYTF	TGTGCCAGCAGTCTGCGGGGTGGAGGCTACACCTTC
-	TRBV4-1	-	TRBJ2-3	CATAVYGADTQYF	TGCGCCACCGCGGTGTATGGTGCAGATACGCAGTATTTT
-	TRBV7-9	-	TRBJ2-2	CASSLGSGELFF	TGTGCCAGCAGCTTAGGATCCGGGGAGCTGTTTTTT
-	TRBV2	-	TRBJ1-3	CASTTGLGNTIYF	TGTGCCAGCACTACAGGGCTAGGAAACACCATATATTTT
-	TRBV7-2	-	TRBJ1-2	CASSLRNLYAAGYTF	TGTGCCAGCAGCCTAAGAAACCTTTATGCGGCTGGCTACACCTTC
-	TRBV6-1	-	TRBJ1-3	CASSDGNSGNTIYF	TGTGCCAGCAGTGACGGAAACTCTGGAAACACCATATATTTT
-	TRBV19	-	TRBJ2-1	CASSVNRDHEQFF	TGTGCCAGTAGTGTAAACAGGGACCATGAGCAGTTCTTC
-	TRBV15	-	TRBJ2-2	CATSRAPTGSGELFF	TGTGCCACCAGCAGAGCCCCCACAGGGAGCGGGGAGCTGTTTTTT
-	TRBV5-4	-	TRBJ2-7	CASSPGHQNEQYF	TGTGCCAGCAGCCCCGGGCATCAGAACGAGCAGTACTTC
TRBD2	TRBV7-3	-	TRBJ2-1	CASSLRPPSGGDDYNEQFF	TGTGCCAGCAGCTTAAGACCTCCTAGCGGGGGAGACGATTACAATGAGCAGTTCTTC
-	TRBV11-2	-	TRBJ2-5	CASSLDKTVWAQETQYF	TGTGCCAGCAGCTTAGATAAGACAGTTTGGGCCCAAGAGACCCAGTACTTC
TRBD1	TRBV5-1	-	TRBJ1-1	CASSLKGQGGITEAFF	TGCGCCAGCAGCTTGAAAGGACAGGGGGGTATCACTGAAGCTTTCTTT
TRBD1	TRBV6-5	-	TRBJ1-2	CASSPRGTANYGYTF	TGTGCCAGCAGCCCCAGGGGGACCGCGAACTATGGCTACACCTTC